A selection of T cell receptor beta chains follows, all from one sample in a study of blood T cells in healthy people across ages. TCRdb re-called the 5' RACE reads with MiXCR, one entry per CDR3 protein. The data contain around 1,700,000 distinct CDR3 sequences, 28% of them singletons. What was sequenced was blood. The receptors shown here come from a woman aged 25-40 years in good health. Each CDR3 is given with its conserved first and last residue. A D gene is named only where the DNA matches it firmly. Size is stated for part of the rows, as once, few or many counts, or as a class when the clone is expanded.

cdr3_nt: TGTGCCAGCAGCAACAGAAGCGGGAGAAACGGCTACACCTTC; cdr3_aa: CASSNRSGRNGYTF; v_call: TRBV7-2; clone_size: -; d_call: -; j_call: TRBJ1-2
cdr3_nt: TGCGCCAGCAGTTTTGGAGGGAACTACTACGAGCAGTACTTC; cdr3_aa: CASSFGGNYYEQYF; v_call: TRBV10-2; clone_size: few; d_call: -; j_call: TRBJ2-7
cdr3_nt: TGCAGCGCCTCGACAGGGGCGTACACTGAAGCTTTCTTT; cdr3_aa: CSASTGAYTEAFF; v_call: TRBV20-1; clone_size: few; d_call: TRBD1; j_call: TRBJ1-1
cdr3_nt: TGTGCCAGCAGCCTCCACCTCGGGCCCACTATAGAGGGCTACACCTTC; cdr3_aa: CASSLHLGPTIEGYTF; v_call: TRBV11-2; clone_size: -; d_call: -; j_call: TRBJ1-2
cdr3_nt: TGCAGTGCTAGAGATAGAAGCGGGGGGTCCTACGAGCAGTACTTC; cdr3_aa: CSARDRSGGSYEQYF; v_call: TRBV20-1; clone_size: many; d_call: TRBD2; j_call: TRBJ2-7
cdr3_nt: TGTGCCTGGAGGACGCCGGGACAGGGCGAGACCCAGTACTTC; cdr3_aa: CAWRTPGQGETQYF; v_call: TRBV30; clone_size: -; d_call: TRBD1; j_call: TRBJ2-5
cdr3_nt: TGTGCCAGCAGCGTCTCTACTTTGGGGCCCCAGCATTTT; cdr3_aa: CASSVSTLGPQHF; v_call: TRBV9; clone_size: -; d_call: -; j_call: TRBJ1-5
cdr3_nt: TGTGCCAGCACTCACCGGGACGGCCCCTCTGGGGCCAACGTCCTGACTTTC; cdr3_aa: CASTHRDGPSGANVLTF; v_call: TRBV7-9; clone_size: -; d_call: -; j_call: TRBJ2-6
cdr3_nt: TGTGCCAGCAGTCGAGGGGGTTACGGTGGCTACACCTTC; cdr3_aa: CASSRGGYGGYTF; v_call: TRBV6-5; clone_size: many; d_call: -; j_call: TRBJ1-2
cdr3_nt: TGTGCCAGCTCACCACCGGGACTACCACTTAATGTGGCAGATACGCAGTATTTT; cdr3_aa: CASSPPGLPLNVADTQYF; v_call: TRBV18; clone_size: few; d_call: TRBD2; j_call: TRBJ2-3
cdr3_nt: TGCGCCAGCAGCTTGCCAGGGTATCGTCTTTTCTTT; cdr3_aa: CASSLPGYRLFF; v_call: TRBV5-1; clone_size: -; d_call: -; j_call: TRBJ1-1
cdr3_nt: TGCAGTGCTAGGGAGGAAAGCGCAGGGGGCCAGGAGCAGTTCTTC; cdr3_aa: CSAREESAGGQEQFF; v_call: TRBV20-1; clone_size: few; d_call: TRBD1; j_call: TRBJ2-1
cdr3_nt: TGCAGTGCCTCATCGGGACTAGAATCCCAAGAGACCCAGTACTTC; cdr3_aa: CSASSGLESQETQYF; v_call: TRBV20-1; clone_size: -; d_call: TRBD2; j_call: TRBJ2-5
cdr3_nt: TGCAGTGCTATCTTGGACAGACGTAGCACAGATACGCAGTATTTT; cdr3_aa: CSAILDRRSTDTQYF; v_call: TRBV20-1; clone_size: -; d_call: -; j_call: TRBJ2-3
cdr3_nt: TGTACCTGGTGTGGTGACAGGGGCTACGAGCAGTACTTC; cdr3_aa: CTWCGDRGYEQYF; v_call: TRBV30; clone_size: -; d_call: TRBD1; j_call: TRBJ2-7
cdr3_nt: TGTGCCAGCAGTGGATGGGGGACGGGCAATCAGCCCCAGCATTTT; cdr3_aa: CASSGWGTGNQPQHF; v_call: TRBV12-3/TRBV12-4; clone_size: few; d_call: -; j_call: TRBJ1-5
cdr3_nt: TGTGCCAGCAGCCTGCGTGCGTGGGGGGTCTCCTACAATGAGCAGTTCTTC; cdr3_aa: CASSLRAWGVSYNEQFF; v_call: TRBV5-6; clone_size: -; d_call: -; j_call: TRBJ2-1
cdr3_nt: TGCAGTGCTAGAGCCCGGGAGCAGTTCTTC; cdr3_aa: CSARAREQFF; v_call: TRBV20-1; clone_size: few; d_call: -; j_call: TRBJ2-1
cdr3_nt: TGTGCCAGCAGTGCCGGGACAGGGCACACTGAAGCTTTCTTT; cdr3_aa: CASSAGTGHTEAFF; v_call: TRBV2; clone_size: -; d_call: TRBD1; j_call: TRBJ1-1
cdr3_nt: TGCAGCGGGAAGGGTGTAGGGGTCAATGAGCAGTACTTC; cdr3_aa: CSGKGVGVNEQYF; v_call: TRBV29-1; clone_size: -; d_call: -; j_call: TRBJ2-7
cdr3_nt: TGTGTCAGCAGTTTAAGAAGCTTGATGGGGGCCTACAATGAGCAGTTCTTC; cdr3_aa: CVSSLRSLMGAYNEQFF; v_call: TRBV28; clone_size: -; d_call: -; j_call: TRBJ2-1
cdr3_nt: TGTGCCTGGAGCATGGGACAGGGGGACGAGCAGTACTTC; cdr3_aa: CAWSMGQGDEQYF; v_call: TRBV30; clone_size: few; d_call: TRBD1; j_call: TRBJ2-7
cdr3_nt: TGCGCCAGCAGCCCCGGGACAGGGGGCCCCTATGGCTACACCTTC; cdr3_aa: CASSPGTGGPYGYTF; v_call: TRBV5-1; clone_size: few; d_call: TRBD1; j_call: TRBJ1-2
cdr3_nt: TGTGCCAGCAGCACCCAAAGGAGCAGGGGGATGGAAGGCTACACCTTC; cdr3_aa: CASSTQRSRGMEGYTF; v_call: TRBV7-8; clone_size: -; d_call: TRBD1; j_call: TRBJ1-2
cdr3_nt: TGTGCCAGCAGTGCGGGTCTTCGTCCGTTCTTC; cdr3_aa: CASSAGLRPFF; v_call: TRBV12-3/TRBV12-4; clone_size: few; d_call: -; j_call: TRBJ2-1
cdr3_nt: TGCAGCGGTAATGGCTACACCTTC; cdr3_aa: CSGNGYTF; v_call: TRBV29-1; clone_size: many; d_call: -; j_call: TRBJ1-2
cdr3_nt: TGTGCCAGCAGCCCACGAGGTATCCAGAATTCACCCCTCCACTTT; cdr3_aa: CASSPRGIQNSPLHF; v_call: TRBV5-6; clone_size: few; d_call: -; j_call: TRBJ1-6
cdr3_nt: TGTGCCAGCAGCCCCCCTGGGGGCAGGGGGCTCACCGGGGAGCTGTTTTTT; cdr3_aa: CASSPPGGRGLTGELFF; v_call: TRBV7-2; clone_size: -; d_call: TRBD1; j_call: TRBJ2-2
cdr3_nt: TGTGCCAGCACCTCTCGAGAGTCTTGGGGGGCCAACGTCCTGACTTTC; cdr3_aa: CASTSRESWGANVLTF; v_call: TRBV6-5; clone_size: many; d_call: -; j_call: TRBJ2-6
cdr3_nt: TGCAGCGCTGGCCGGGACTCGGGCACCGGGGAGCTGTTTTTT; cdr3_aa: CSAGRDSGTGELFF; v_call: TRBV29-1; clone_size: -; d_call: -; j_call: TRBJ2-2
cdr3_nt: TGCGCCAGCAGCCAAGACAGGGGGCGGACTGAAGCTTTCTTT; cdr3_aa: CASSQDRGRTEAFF; v_call: TRBV4-1; clone_size: many; d_call: TRBD1; j_call: TRBJ1-1
cdr3_nt: TGTGCCAGCAGTCCCTCCGACAGATTAAACACTGAAGCTTTCTTT; cdr3_aa: CASSPSDRLNTEAFF; v_call: TRBV12-3/TRBV12-4; clone_size: -; d_call: -; j_call: TRBJ1-1
cdr3_nt: TGTGTCAGCAGTTCCTCTTTCGCAGGGCGCTGGGGGGAGACCCAGTACTTC; cdr3_aa: CVSSSSFAGRWGETQYF; v_call: TRBV28; clone_size: -; d_call: -; j_call: TRBJ2-5
cdr3_nt: TGTGCCAGCGGCTTGATCTACGAGCAGTACTTC; cdr3_aa: CASGLIYEQYF; v_call: TRBV2; clone_size: few; d_call: -; j_call: TRBJ2-7
cdr3_nt: TGTGCCACCAGTGATTTTGACTTAGACGGACCCGGCTACACCTTC; cdr3_aa: CATSDFDLDGPGYTF; v_call: TRBV24-1; clone_size: -; d_call: -; j_call: TRBJ1-2
cdr3_nt: TGTGCCAGCAGCTTCCCGCAGGGGAGCACAGATACGCAGTATTTT; cdr3_aa: CASSFPQGSTDTQYF; v_call: TRBV7-2; clone_size: few; d_call: -; j_call: TRBJ2-3
cdr3_nt: TGTGCCAGCAGCTTAAGTTTCAGGGATGAAAAACTGTTTTTT; cdr3_aa: CASSLSFRDEKLFF; v_call: TRBV7-9; clone_size: -; d_call: -; j_call: TRBJ1-4
cdr3_nt: TGTGCCAGCAGCATGACAGCCTACGAGCAGTACTTC; cdr3_aa: CASSMTAYEQYF; v_call: TRBV5-5; clone_size: -; d_call: -; j_call: TRBJ2-7
cdr3_nt: TGTGCCAGCTCCCCGTACGGGGGAACCTACAATGAGCAGTTCTTC; cdr3_aa: CASSPYGGTYNEQFF; v_call: TRBV18; clone_size: -; d_call: -; j_call: TRBJ2-1
cdr3_nt: TGTGCCATAAAAGGGGTCAAGCCTAGCACAGATACGCAGTATTTT; cdr3_aa: CAIKGVKPSTDTQYF; v_call: TRBV12-3/TRBV12-4; clone_size: -; d_call: -; j_call: TRBJ2-3
cdr3_nt: TGCAGCGCTTCTGGGGGGGGCTCCTACGAGCAGTACTTC; cdr3_aa: CSASGGGSYEQYF; v_call: TRBV20-1; clone_size: many; d_call: TRBD2; j_call: TRBJ2-7
cdr3_nt: TGCGCCAGCAGCTCCTTAACAGGGGCCGGCAACGAGCAGTACTTC; cdr3_aa: CASSSLTGAGNEQYF; v_call: TRBV5-1; clone_size: few; d_call: TRBD1; j_call: TRBJ2-7
cdr3_nt: TGTGCCAGCAGTTGGCAACAGGGAGGCTATGGCTACACCTTC; cdr3_aa: CASSWQQGGYGYTF; v_call: TRBV6-5; clone_size: -; d_call: -; j_call: TRBJ1-2
cdr3_nt: TGCAGTGCCCCGACAGGGTGGTACGAGACCCAGTACTTC; cdr3_aa: CSAPTGWYETQYF; v_call: TRBV20-1; clone_size: few; d_call: TRBD1; j_call: TRBJ2-5
cdr3_nt: TGTGCCAGCAGCCCTAGGGGGACGACTCCGAACACTGAAGCTTTCTTT; cdr3_aa: CASSPRGTTPNTEAFF; v_call: TRBV7-6; clone_size: -; d_call: -; j_call: TRBJ1-1